The entry that follows covers one T cell receptor (beta chain) sequence. The assay was immunoSEQ multiplex PCR, and TCRdb's table has in-frame clones only and misses some. Of a few hundred thousand clones listed, roughly nine tenths are singletons. Those who participated ranged in age from roughly 18 to 90 years and resided in roughly 26 US areas. Participants' reported clinical history set cohort assignment. Either two negative PCRs, clearance, or symptom resolution qualified Cohort 3 donors as recovered. Germline V gene sequence: CDR1 SGHRS, CDR2 YFSETQ. The CDR3 has 18 residues. With V trimmed by 3 bases and J by 9 bases, 17 bases remained unmatched. This sample was included in a study of blood T cell repertoires in COVID-19.

The receptor comes from a man in his late teens or twenties who had recovered from COVID-19. The chain combines TRBV5-1 with TRBJ2-1; 11 bases agree with TRBD1. The sample was PBMCs or T cells enriched from blood (not recorded which). DNA of the CDR3: TGCGCCAGCAGCTCGTGCCGAAATGGACAGGGGGCGAGGTGTGAGCAGTTCTTC. The encoded protein is CASSSCRNGQGARCEQFF.